This T cell receptor beta chain was obtained from a study of shared clonotypes between healthy human individuals. Study-wide context: Researchers assigned three CD4 naive, three CD4 memory, two CD8 naive and one CD8 memory plate to each donor.

The CDR3 spans 15 residues. The junction had 4 bases not matched to a gene; V was cut back by 0 bases and J by 2 bases. Germline-derived CDR1 and CDR2 are MGHRA and YSYEKL. Terminally differentiated effector memory CD45RA+ cells were excluded by CCR7 positive selection of CD45RO-negative cells. All donors were healthy HIV-negative adults lacking recent acute infections or vaccinations. Everyone who donated was a Caucasian adult who lived in Nashville, Tennessee. Original data processing: Junction-only immunoSEQ data arrived without quality scores, meaning filtering differed. The assay was immunoSEQ multiplex PCR, and TCRdb's table has in-frame clones only and misses some. From that table come the V and J calls and clone size; the DNA was used to work out D and trimming. The data hold millions of clones, with just over 90% observed a single time.

Material for sequencing was naive CD8+ T cells from PBMCs. The chain combines TRBV4-1 with TRBJ2-7; TRBD2 matches 7 bases. This clonotype was sampled from a young man in good health. Some clones in this sample may be carry-over from other donors' samples. The CDR3 protein is CASSQDKRGPYEQYF. In nucleotides, the CDR3 is TGCGCCAGCAGCCAAGATAAGCGGGGCCCCTACGAGCAGTACTTC.